This is a list of T cell receptor beta chains from one sample in a study of blood T cells in healthy people across ages. TCRdb re-called the 5' RACE reads with MiXCR, one entry per CDR3 protein. Here the sample spans around 690,000 distinct CDR3 sequences, approximately 50% being singletons. The sequenced sample was blood. Source of these receptors: a man between 60 and 70 years old in good health. Both conserved end residues are part of each CDR3. The D gene is left open where the match is weak. Size values are once, few and many counts, or a class for expanded clones, and some rows have none.

>TRBJ2-7|few|TRBV11-2|-
CASSPRWGSSYEQYF
TGTGCCAGCAGCCCAAGGTGGGGGTCCTCCTACGAGCAGTACTTC
>TRBJ2-5|-|TRBV4-1|-
CTSSPGIGETQYF
TGCACCAGCAGCCCGGGAATCGGGGAGACCCAGTACTTC
>TRBJ2-3|-|TRBV12-3/TRBV12-4|-
CASTPGGAGVTQYF
TGTGCCAGCACCCCAGGGGGGGCCGGGGTTACGCAGTATTTT
>TRBJ2-1|-|TRBV6-2/TRBV6-3|-
CASSISLSPREQFF
TGTGCCAGCAGCATATCCCTCTCGCCTCGTGAGCAGTTCTTC
>TRBJ1-1|few|TRBV5-1|-
CASSLGQGYNTEAFF
TGCGCCAGCAGCTTGGGTCAGGGGTACAACACTGAAGCTTTCTTT
>TRBJ2-1|once|TRBV18|-
CASSLLTGLSSYNEQFF
TGTGCCAGCTCACTTCTTACAGGGCTAAGCTCCTACAATGAGCAGTTCTTC
>TRBJ1-4|-|TRBV7-2|-
CASSFGPKSEKLFF
TGTGCCAGCAGCTTTGGGCCCAAGAGTGAAAAACTGTTTTTT
>TRBJ1-5|-|TRBV18|TRBD1
CASSPPGRGQQPQHF
TGTGCCAGCTCACCACCGGGTAGGGGGCAACAGCCCCAGCATTTT
>TRBJ2-5|-|TRBV7-9|-
CASSYIGSQETQYF
TGTGCCAGCAGCTACATAGGGAGCCAAGAGACCCAGTACTTC
>TRBJ2-3|-|TRBV5-1|TRBD2
CASSPGTSGTFTDTQYF
TGCGCCAGCAGCCCCGGGACTAGCGGCACGTTCACAGATACGCAGTATTTT
>TRBJ1-1|few|TRBV5-1|-
CASSMGRMNTEAFF
TGCGCCAGCAGTATGGGACGGATGAACACTGAAGCTTTCTTT
>TRBJ2-2|-|TRBV20-1|TRBD2
CSASGGGPYTGELFF
TGCAGTGCTAGCGGGGGGGGACCGTACACCGGGGAGCTGTTTTTT
>TRBJ1-1|-|TRBV6-9|TRBD1
CASSYPRAGGYNTEAFF
TGTGCCAGCAGTTACCCCCGGGCAGGGGGCTATAATACTGAAGCTTTCTTT
>TRBJ1-2|-|TRBV12-3/TRBV12-4|-
CASTLGGANYGYTF
TGTGCCAGCACCCTAGGGGGGGCAAACTATGGCTACACCTTC
>TRBJ2-6|many|TRBV18|-
CASSLARAGANVLTF
TGTGCCAGCTCACTGGCTCGGGCTGGGGCCAACGTCCTGACTTTC
>TRBJ2-1|-|TRBV20-1|-
CSANGGTSYNEQFF
TGCAGTGCAAATGGGGGAACGTCCTACAATGAGCAGTTCTTC
>TRBJ1-4|-|TRBV7-9|-
CASSARNNLANEKLFF
TGTGCCAGCAGCGCACGGAACAACTTGGCTAATGAAAAACTGTTTTTT
>TRBJ1-4|-|TRBV12-3/TRBV12-4|TRBD1
CASSQQGGDEKLFF
TGTGCCAGCAGTCAACAGGGGGGAGATGAAAAACTGTTTTTT
>TRBJ1-6|-|TRBV6-5|-
CASSYGANSPLHF
TGTGCCAGCAGTTACGGGGCTAATTCACCCCTCCACTTT
>TRBJ2-7|-|TRBV6-2/TRBV6-3|TRBD1
CASSYFGTGPYEQYF
TGTGCCAGCAGTTACTTCGGGACAGGCCCCTACGAGCAGTACTTC
>TRBJ2-1|few|TRBV5-6|-
CASSLGGGSYYNEQFF
TGTGCCAGCAGCCTCGGGGGAGGCTCCTACTACAATGAGCAGTTCTTC
>TRBJ2-5|-|TRBV6-2/TRBV6-3|-
CASSYSREGETQYF
TGTGCCAGCAGTTACTCGAGAGAAGGAGAGACCCAGTACTTC
>TRBJ1-2|-|TRBV2|TRBD1
CASSSTGGVGYTF
TGTGCCAGCAGCTCGACAGGGGGCGTAGGCTACACCTTC
>TRBJ2-3|many|TRBV28|-
CASSRRRGGTDTQYF
TGTGCCAGCAGCAGGAGGAGGGGGGGCACAGATACGCAGTATTTT
>TRBJ2-1|-|TRBV9|-
CASSVAWARGGDEQFF
TGTGCCAGCAGCGTAGCTTGGGCCAGGGGTGGCGATGAGCAGTTCTTC
>TRBJ1-1|many|TRBV6-2/TRBV6-3|TRBD1
CASSYAGQGPNTEAFF
TGTGCCAGCAGTTACGCCGGACAGGGGCCGAACACTGAAGCTTTCTTT
>TRBJ1-6|-|TRBV6-5|-
CASSRRGFNSPLHF
TGTGCCAGCAGCCGGAGGGGGTTTAATTCACCCCTCCACTTT
>TRBJ2-1|-|TRBV5-4|TRBD1
CASSGGQADEQFF
TGTGCCAGCAGCGGGGGACAGGCGGATGAGCAGTTCTTC